This T cell receptor beta chain was sequenced for a study of cytomegalovirus exposure and HLA in healthy donors. Repertoires were generated with immunoSEQ multiplex PCR, while TCRdb's copy carries only in-frame clones and drops some. The sample consists of some 150,000 clones, around 88% of them appearing once. Whole-study results and caveats: In vitro confirmation showed three CMV-associated chains to be CMV antigen specific. Rare sequences made up most TCRs, while some public TCRs were found in many donors. For cytomegalovirus status, the classifier reportedly gave diagnoses with high specificity and sensitivity.

Deletions cut 2 bases from V and 0 bases from J, with 13 bases between. Germline assignment: CDR1 MDHEN and CDR2 SYDVKM. The CDR3 covers 16 residues. In regard to this clone: Its antigen remains unidentified.

Source material: PBMCs. The TCR sequence derives from a woman aged 18-35 years in good health and CMV-seropositive. The V and J genes are TRBV28 and TRBJ1-1, with D possibly matching TRBD1 (5 bases). The CDR3 nucleotides are TGTGCCAGCAGTTTACCTCCCAGGGTACTGAACACTGAAGCTTTCTTT. It encodes CASSLPPRVLNTEAFF. The entire variable domain, with the rest obtained from reference TRBV28 and TRBJ1-1, is as follows: DVKVTQSSRYLVKRTGEKVFLECVQDMDHENMFWYRQDPGLGLRLIYFSYDVKMKEKGDIPEGYSVSREKKERFSLILESASTNQTSMYLCASSLPPRVLNTEAFFGQGTRLTVV.